This passage covers 21 T cell receptor beta chains from one sample sequenced in a study of blood T cell repertoires in COVID-19. Some clones are missing from TCRdb's copy, which holds only in-frame ones; the method was immunoSEQ multiplex PCR. Among 200,000 to 250,000 clones, around four fifths were seen once, and the ten largest hold roughly a tenth. Sequencing was done on a sample of peripheral blood. The receptor set was obtained from an elderly woman with COVID-19, enrolled during active disease.

This clone was recorded at least ten times. This chain joins TRBV2 and TRBJ1-5; TRBD1 might be the D (5 bases). V dropped 8 bases and J dropped 7 bases, with 18 bases sitting between them. This CDR3 has 14 amino acids. CDR1 and CDR2 from the germline V gene are SNHLY and FYNNEI. The CDR3 coding sequence is TGTGCCAGCGATTCAGGGCAGGGCGGCCAGCCCCAGCATTTT. Encoded protein: CASDSGQGGQPQHF.

The chain joins TRBV5-1 to TRBJ1-6, with D possibly matching TRBD1 (5 bases). The CDR3 length is 16 residues. V lost 4 bases to trimming and J lost 6 bases, with 17 bases between them. Germline V gene lookup returns CDR1 SGHRS and CDR2 YFSETQ. CDR3 in amino acids: CASSPGPGLSNSPLHF. Here the CDR3 DNA reads TGCGCCAGCAGCCCCGGACCGGGACTCAGTAATTCACCCCTCCACTTT.

This clone has more than one count but fewer than ten. The same CDR3 is also encoded by other DNA sequences in this sample. As DNA, the CDR3 is TGCGCCAGCAGCCAAGATCTGACAGATACGCAGTATTTT. Its protein product is CASSQDLTDTQYF. The genes are TRBV4-1 and TRBJ2-3, with D hard to call. The germline V and J ends were trimmed by 0 bases and 3 bases, with 4 bases remaining between them. The CDR3 length is 13 residues. Germline loops: CDR1 MGHRA, CDR2 YSYEKL.

V usage is TRBV30 and J usage is TRBJ1-1; the D is unclear. The CDR3 has 13 amino acids. Germline-derived CDR1 and CDR2 are GTSNPN and SVGIG (reference sequence). Deletions cut 7 bases from V and 5 bases from J, with 17 bases between. CDR3 DNA sequence: TGTGCCTCGGAAAAGACGGGGAAGACTGAAGCTTTCTTT. Protein: CASEKTGKTEAFF.

This sequence joins TRBV7-2 and TRBJ2-7; 9 bases are a match to TRBD1. The CDR3 is 14 residues long. Losses at the gene ends were 5 bases for V and 2 bases for J; bases not matched to a gene: 4. Germline CDR1 is SGHTA and CDR2 is FQGNSA. Here the CDR3 DNA reads TGTGCCAGCAGCCAACAGGGGGCCCCCTACGAGCAGTACTTC. This encodes CASSQQGAPYEQYF.

This sequence joins TRBV5-6 and TRBJ1-2; 9 positions match TRBD1. This CDR3 is 15 amino acids long. The V gene end was trimmed by 2 bases and the J gene end by 5 bases; junction bases not matched to a gene: 7. The V gene's germline CDR1 is SGHDT and CDR2 YYEEEE. Here the CDR3 DNA reads TGTGCCAGCAGCTTACAGGGGGCTGGTGGTTATGGCTACACCTTC. It specifies CASSLQGAGGYGYTF.

This clone was observed a few times. The V call is TRBV6-5, the J call TRBJ2-7, with unresolved D. Germline CDR1 reads MNHEY; CDR2 reads SVGAGI. This CDR3 is built from 14 residues. Trimming pared 8 bases from V and 4 bases from J, leaving 18 bases between. The CDR3 coding sequence is TGTGCCAGCCGAGACTCCCCGGGTGGGTACGAGCAGTACGTC. Translation gives CASRDSPGGYEQYV.

The chain recombines TRBV5-1 with TRBJ1-1, with 8 bases lining up with TRBD1. V trimming: 4 bases; J trimming: 4 bases; junction bases outside the gene matches: 6. The CDR3 extends over 14 amino acids. Germline CDR1 and CDR2: SGHRS and YFSETQ. The CDR3 loop reads CASSIGQGSTEAFF. DNA for the CDR3: TGCGCCAGCAGCATCGGACAGGGCAGCACTGAAGCTTTCTTT. Based on the CDR3 plus reference TRBV5-1 and TRBJ1-1, the full variable domain is KAGVTQTPRYLIKTRGQQVTLSCSPISGHRSVSWYQQTPGQGLQFLFEYFSETQRNKGNFPGRFSGRQFSNSRSEMNVSTLELGDSALYLCASSIGQGSTEAFFGQGTRLTVV.

This clone was detected only once. V is TRBV28 and J is TRBJ1-2, with 10 nucleotides matching TRBD1. Germline V gene sequence: CDR1 MDHEN, CDR2 SYDVKM. The CDR3 covers 14 residues. The trim removed 4 bases at V and 9 bases at J, leaving 8 bases unmatched. The CDR3 sequence is CASSSGTGVRSYTF. The CDR3 coding sequence is TGTGCCAGCAGTTCCGGGACAGGGGTCCGGAGCTACACCTTC.

V usage is TRBV29-1 and J usage is TRBJ2-1; D is perhaps TRBD1 (5 bases). V gave up 4 bases and J gave up 2 bases, with 9 bases separating them. The length of the CDR3 is 13 residues. CDR1 and CDR2 from the germline V gene are SQVTM and ANQGSEA. The CDR3 region is CSVAGNAYNEQFF. In DNA form, the CDR3 reads TGCAGCGTTGCAGGGAACGCCTACAATGAGCAGTTCTTC.

This chain connects TRBV10-2 to TRBJ2-3; perhaps TRBD2 as D (5 bases). The germline V gene encodes CDR1 WSHSY and CDR2 SAAADI. V was trimmed by 0 bases and J by 2 bases, leaving 9 bases between them. The CDR3 spans 15 residues. CDR3 region: CASSESGGPTDTQYF. The CDR3 DNA sequence: TGCGCCAGCAGTGAGTCAGGAGGTCCCACAGATACGCAGTATTTT.

The chain carries TRBV9 and TRBJ2-7; D gene ambiguous. The CDR3 totals 13 residues. Trimming cost V 4 bases and J 3 bases, with 11 bases left between them. From germline, CDR1 is SGDLS and CDR2 YYNGEE. For the CDR3, the DNA is TGTGCCAGCAGCCTAGGGCCCAACTACGAGCAGTACTTC. Translation gives CASSLGPNYEQYF.

This clone was picked up a small number of times. The genes are TRBV29-1 and TRBJ1-2, with 7 bases lining up with TRBD1. The CDR3 is 15 amino acids. The trim removed 6 bases at V and 3 bases at J, leaving 13 bases unmatched. The V gene's germline CDR1 is SQVTM and CDR2 ANQGSEA. CDR3 sequence reads: CSVTKGGSDYYGYTF. CDR3 nucleotide sequence: TGCAGCGTCACAAAAGGGGGCAGCGACTACTATGGCTACACCTTC.

The CDR3 nucleotides read TGTGCCAGCAGCGCGACAGGGGGCCGGGGTCAGCCCCAGCATTTT. This translates into CASSATGGRGQPQHF. V usage is TRBV7-9 and J usage is TRBJ1-5; TRBD1 aligns across 10 bases. V lost 5 bases, J lost 6 bases, and 7 bases stayed unmatched. Germline CDR1 SEHNR, CDR2 FQNEAQ (reference sequence). CDR3 length: 15 amino acids.

The chain combines TRBV4-3 with TRBJ2-3; D is uncertain. Germline V lookup: CDR1 LGHNA, CDR2 YSLEER. CDR3 length: 13 amino acids. V gave up 0 bases and J gave up 8 bases, with 9 bases separating them. CDR3 region: CASSQEVLGTQYF. The CDR3 bases are TGCGCCAGCAGCCAAGAGGTACTTGGTACGCAGTATTTT.

The chain recombines TRBV11-1 with TRBJ2-2; no reliable D call. V was cut by 3 bases and J by 1 base, with 9 bases left in between. CDR1 SGHAT and CDR2 FQDESV come from the germline V gene (reference sequence). The CDR3 covers 15 residues. The CDR3 here is CASSFMAGNTGELFF. Here the CDR3 DNA reads TGTGCCAGCAGCTTCATGGCAGGGAACACCGGGGAGCTGTTTTTT.

This rearrangement joins TRBV5-1 to TRBJ1-1; D remains unclear. CDR1 and CDR2 (germline): SGHRS, YFSETQ. CDR3 length equals 14 residues. The ends were cut back, 2 bases at V and 0 bases at J, with 8 bases in the middle. The CDR3 is CASSLQTMNTEAFF. In DNA form, the CDR3 reads TGCGCCAGCAGCTTACAAACCATGAACACTGAAGCTTTCTTT.

The rearrangement uses TRBV7-2 and TRBJ2-4, with D possibly matching TRBD2 (6 bases). Per the germline V gene, CDR1 is SGHTA and CDR2 is FQGNSA. V lost 5 bases, J lost 7 bases, and 12 bases lay in between. The CDR3 consists of 13 residues. Here the CDR3 reads CASSEKGRNIQYF. The CDR3 DNA follows: TGTGCCAGCAGCGAAAAAGGGAGGAACATTCAGTACTTC.

The chain links TRBV5-6 to TRBJ2-1; 8 bases are a match to TRBD2. Germline CDR1 is SGHDT and CDR2 is YYEEEE. The junction had 6 bases not matched to a gene; V was cut back by 5 bases and J by 2 bases. This CDR3 region has 15 residues. The CDR3 sequence is CASRMRGAAYNEQFF. The CDR3 region has the DNA TGTGCCAGCAGGATGCGGGGGGCCGCCTACAATGAGCAGTTCTTC.

The chain is built from TRBV3-1 (or the pseudogene TRBV3-2) and TRBJ2-1; 10 nucleotides line up with TRBD2. The CDR3 extends over 17 amino acids. The germline V gene encodes CDR1 LGHDT and CDR2 YNNKEL (reference sequence). J lost 7 bases, V lost 0 bases, and 9 bases had no gene match. CDR3 DNA sequence: TGTGCCAGCAGCCAAGACACAGCGGGGGGGCTGGGGAATGAGCAGTTCTTC. This codes for CASSQDTAGGLGNEQFF.

The V and J genes are TRBV18 and TRBJ2-2, with D uncertain. This CDR3 spans 15 amino acids. The V gene's germline CDR1 is KGHSH and CDR2 LQKENI. Trimming removed 3 bases from V and 0 bases from J, with 8 bases in between. The CDR3 DNA is TGTGCCAGCTCACCGAGAGTGACGAACACCGGGGAGCTGTTTTTT. Translation gives CASSPRVTNTGELFF.